A selection of T cell receptor beta chains follows, all from one sample in a study of T-cell reconstitution after alpha-beta-depleted transplantation in children. TCRdb re-derived calls from the PCR reads in MiXCR, one entry per CDR3 protein. The data hold hundreds of thousands of distinct CDR3 sequences, with 9.5% to 10% observed a single time. Specimen: PBMCs from the stem cell graft donor, collected from the stem cell graft. The receptors originated from a human donor who donated a stem cell graft to a child with SCID. The CDR3 runs from the conserved cysteine through the conserved F or W. Fields, in order: clone size, V gene, J gene, D gene, CDR3 DNA, CDR3 protein. D genes are given only for firm matches. Clone size is shown for a subset of rows, as once, few, many or a class of expanded clone.

clone size: few; V gene: TRBV6-1; J gene: TRBJ1-1; D gene: NA; CDR3 DNA: TGTGCCAGCAGTGAACAAAGGATAATGAACACTGAAGCTTTCTTT; CDR3 protein: CASSEQRIMNTEAFF
clone size: few; V gene: TRBV20-1; J gene: TRBJ1-4; D gene: NA; CDR3 DNA: TGCAGTGCTAGAGCTCGGGGAGTCGATGAAAAACTGTTTTTT; CDR3 protein: CSARARGVDEKLFF
clone size: few; V gene: TRBV7-8; J gene: TRBJ2-4; D gene: NA; CDR3 DNA: TGTGCCAGCAGCCCAAGGTGGTCGGGACAAGAGAAAAACATTCAGTACTTC; CDR3 protein: CASSPRWSGQEKNIQYF
clone size: few; V gene: TRBV9; J gene: TRBJ2-1; D gene: NA; CDR3 DNA: TGTGCCAGCAGCGTACTGGAGGGGGCGGTGGTAAATGAGCAGTTCTTC; CDR3 protein: CASSVLEGAVVNEQFF
clone size: few; V gene: TRBV12-3/TRBV12-4; J gene: TRBJ2-5; D gene: NA; CDR3 DNA: TGTGCCAGCAGTCGACTGGGGGGGACAGCCCCCCCCCAGTACTTC; CDR3 protein: CASSRLGGTAPPQYF
clone size: NA; V gene: TRBV15; J gene: TRBJ1-5; D gene: NA; CDR3 DNA: TGTGCCACCAGGCCGAACAGCAGCAATCAGCCCCAGCATTTT; CDR3 protein: CATRPNSSNQPQHF
clone size: NA; V gene: TRBV5-4; J gene: TRBJ2-6; D gene: TRBD1; CDR3 DNA: TGTGCCAGCAGCTTGTACCTATCCGCATACCCGACAGGGTCTATCTCTGGGGCCAACGTCCTGACTTTC; CDR3 protein: CASSLYLSAYPTGSISGANVLTF
clone size: many; V gene: TRBV20-1; J gene: TRBJ2-7; D gene: TRBD1; CDR3 DNA: TGCAGTGCCGAAGGACAGGGAGCCTACGAGCAGTACTTC; CDR3 protein: CSAEGQGAYEQYF
clone size: NA; V gene: TRBV4-1; J gene: TRBJ2-1; D gene: NA; CDR3 DNA: TGCGCCAGCAGCCAACCCTTCTCTGTTCACAATGAGCAGTTCTTC; CDR3 protein: CASSQPFSVHNEQFF
clone size: NA; V gene: TRBV29-1; J gene: TRBJ2-1; D gene: TRBD2; CDR3 DNA: TGCAGCGTTGAGGGACTAGCGGGGGGTGAGCAGTTCTTC; CDR3 protein: CSVEGLAGGEQFF
clone size: NA; V gene: TRBV7-8; J gene: TRBJ2-6; D gene: NA; CDR3 DNA: TGTGCCAGCAGCTTAGAGGTGGGGAGGCTCTCTGGGGCCAACGTCCTGACTTTC; CDR3 protein: CASSLEVGRLSGANVLTF
clone size: NA; V gene: TRBV12-3/TRBV12-4; J gene: TRBJ1-6; D gene: TRBD1; CDR3 DNA: TGTGCCAGCAGATCGGGGGGGACAGTGAAATCACCCCTCCACTTT; CDR3 protein: CASRSGGTVKSPLHF
clone size: NA; V gene: TRBV4-1; J gene: TRBJ2-1; D gene: NA; CDR3 DNA: TGCGCCAGCAGCCACAGCGGCAATGAGCAGTTCTTC; CDR3 protein: CASSHSGNEQFF
clone size: NA; V gene: TRBV5-1; J gene: TRBJ1-1; D gene: NA; CDR3 DNA: TGCGCCAGCAGCTCCGGACTGTTGATGAACACTGAAGCTTTCTTT; CDR3 protein: CASSSGLLMNTEAFF
clone size: few; V gene: TRBV9; J gene: TRBJ2-3; D gene: TRBD2; CDR3 DNA: TGTGCCAGCAGCCCAGCGGGGGGAACAGATACGCAGTATTTT; CDR3 protein: CASSPAGGTDTQYF
clone size: few; V gene: TRBV20-1; J gene: TRBJ1-5; D gene: TRBD1; CDR3 DNA: TGCAGTGCTCTTGACAGGGTTTTCAATCAGCCCCAGCATTTT; CDR3 protein: CSALDRVFNQPQHF
clone size: many; V gene: TRBV7-9; J gene: TRBJ2-2; D gene: NA; CDR3 DNA: TGTGCCAGCAGCTTAGCTATTACCGGGGAGCTGTTTTTT; CDR3 protein: CASSLAITGELFF
clone size: NA; V gene: TRBV4-1; J gene: TRBJ1-2; D gene: TRBD1; CDR3 DNA: TGCGCCAGCAGCCTACAGGGGGCTAACTATGGCTACACCTTC; CDR3 protein: CASSLQGANYGYTF
clone size: NA; V gene: TRBV10-3; J gene: TRBJ1-2; D gene: TRBD1; CDR3 DNA: TGTGCCATCAGCGGACGGGACAGGGGAAATCCCTATGGCTACACCTTC; CDR3 protein: CAISGRDRGNPYGYTF
clone size: few; V gene: TRBV29-1; J gene: TRBJ2-7; D gene: TRBD1; CDR3 DNA: TGCAGCGTCGTCGGACAGGGAGCTTACGAGCAGTACTTC; CDR3 protein: CSVVGQGAYEQYF
clone size: many; V gene: TRBV29-1; J gene: TRBJ2-7; D gene: TRBD1; CDR3 DNA: TGCAGCGTTGAGATACAGACAGGGTTCCCCTACGAGCAGTACTTC; CDR3 protein: CSVEIQTGFPYEQYF
clone size: few; V gene: TRBV5-1; J gene: TRBJ1-1; D gene: NA; CDR3 DNA: TGCGCCTCAGCAATTGGTTTTTTAGGCAGGGCGAACACTGAAGCTTTCTTT; CDR3 protein: CASAIGFLGRANTEAFF
clone size: NA; V gene: TRBV12-3/TRBV12-4; J gene: TRBJ2-3; D gene: TRBD1; CDR3 DNA: TGTGCCAGCAGTTTAAGTCACAGGGGGGTGCGGGCTAGCACAGATACGCAGTATTTT; CDR3 protein: CASSLSHRGVRASTDTQYF
clone size: NA; V gene: TRBV7-8; J gene: TRBJ2-4; D gene: TRBD2; CDR3 DNA: TGTGCCAGCAGCTTATCCAGCGGGGGTGCCAAAAACAGTCAGTACTTC; CDR3 protein: CASSLSSGGAKNSQYF
clone size: many; V gene: TRBV5-1; J gene: TRBJ2-2; D gene: NA; CDR3 DNA: TGCGCCAGCAGTCGTCAGTGGGGGAACACCGGGGAGCTGTTTTTT; CDR3 protein: CASSRQWGNTGELFF
clone size: NA; V gene: TRBV6-1; J gene: TRBJ1-1; D gene: NA; CDR3 DNA: TGTGCCAGCATTGAAAGGGGGGGAAGCGGCACTGAAGCTTTCTTT; CDR3 protein: CASIERGGSGTEAFF
clone size: NA; V gene: TRBV9; J gene: TRBJ2-5; D gene: NA; CDR3 DNA: TGTGCCAGCAGCGCAAAGGGCGGGGCCGCGGAGACCCAGTACTTC; CDR3 protein: CASSAKGGAAETQYF
clone size: NA; V gene: TRBV2; J gene: TRBJ2-3; D gene: NA; CDR3 DNA: TGTGCCAGCAGTGAAAGGCGAGATACGCAGTATTTT; CDR3 protein: CASSERRDTQYF
clone size: many; V gene: TRBV12-3/TRBV12-4; J gene: TRBJ1-1; D gene: NA; CDR3 DNA: TGTGCCAGCAGCCTTACAGGGAACACTGAAGCTTTCTTT; CDR3 protein: CASSLTGNTEAFF
clone size: NA; V gene: TRBV9; J gene: TRBJ1-1; D gene: NA; CDR3 DNA: TGTGCCAGCAGCGTAGTTTGGGGGAACACTGAAGCTTTCTTT; CDR3 protein: CASSVVWGNTEAFF
clone size: many; V gene: TRBV18; J gene: TRBJ2-7; D gene: NA; CDR3 DNA: TGTGCCAGCGCCCCCCTGATCAATCCCTACGAGCAGTACTTC; CDR3 protein: CASAPLINPYEQYF
clone size: few; V gene: TRBV21-1; J gene: TRBJ2-7; D gene: NA; CDR3 DNA: TGTGCCAGCAGCAATCGACACAATCCGAAAGACCACGAGCAGTACTTC; CDR3 protein: CASSNRHNPKDHEQYF
clone size: NA; V gene: TRBV29-1; J gene: TRBJ2-1; D gene: TRBD1; CDR3 DNA: TGCAGCGCGGTTCCGACAGGGCAGGTAAATGAGCAGTTCTTC; CDR3 protein: CSAVPTGQVNEQFF
clone size: NA; V gene: TRBV20-1; J gene: TRBJ2-5; D gene: NA; CDR3 DNA: TGCAGTGCTAGCAGGGGAATGGAGACCCAGTACTTC; CDR3 protein: CSASRGMETQYF
clone size: NA; V gene: TRBV7-9; J gene: TRBJ1-1; D gene: NA; CDR3 DNA: TGTGCCAGCAGCTTAGACCCCCTCCTGGCAGCTTTCTTT; CDR3 protein: CASSLDPLLAAFF
clone size: NA; V gene: TRBV4-1; J gene: TRBJ1-1; D gene: NA; CDR3 DNA: TGCGCCAGCAGCCTTTCCTTTTCGGACACTGAAGCTTTCTTT; CDR3 protein: CASSLSFSDTEAFF
clone size: NA; V gene: TRBV20-1; J gene: TRBJ2-5; D gene: NA; CDR3 DNA: TGCAGTGCTACGAGACAGAAAGAGACCCAGTACTTC; CDR3 protein: CSATRQKETQYF
clone size: few; V gene: TRBV7-3; J gene: TRBJ2-2; D gene: TRBD1; CDR3 DNA: TGTGCCAGCAGCCCACGACAGGGCAGCGCCGGGGAGCTGTTTTTT; CDR3 protein: CASSPRQGSAGELFF
clone size: many; V gene: TRBV11-2; J gene: TRBJ2-3; D gene: NA; CDR3 DNA: TGTGCCAGCAGCTTACGGCGTAGTAGCACAGATACGCAGTATTTT; CDR3 protein: CASSLRRSSTDTQYF
clone size: NA; V gene: TRBV3-1; J gene: TRBJ1-2; D gene: NA; CDR3 DNA: TGTGCCAGCAGCCAAGTCACGACAGGCCACTATGGCTACACCTTC; CDR3 protein: CASSQVTTGHYGYTF
clone size: NA; V gene: TRBV24-1; J gene: TRBJ2-1; D gene: NA; CDR3 DNA: TGTGCCACCAGTGACCCGGGCAGTCCTGAGCAGTTCTTC; CDR3 protein: CATSDPGSPEQFF
clone size: NA; V gene: TRBV11-2; J gene: TRBJ2-2; D gene: TRBD2; CDR3 DNA: TGTGCCAGCAGCTTACACGGGAGGCAACGTAACACCGGGGAGCTGCTTTTT; CDR3 protein: CASSLHGRQRNTGELLF
clone size: few; V gene: TRBV15; J gene: TRBJ2-5; D gene: TRBD2; CDR3 DNA: TGTGCCACCAGCAGGGGGGGGGAAGAGACCCAGTACTTC; CDR3 protein: CATSRGGEETQYF
clone size: many; V gene: TRBV2; J gene: TRBJ2-2; D gene: TRBD2; CDR3 DNA: TGTGCCGGGGGGGGGGTAAACACCGGGGAGCTGTTTTTT; CDR3 protein: CAGGGVNTGELFF
clone size: NA; V gene: TRBV7-6; J gene: TRBJ1-6; D gene: NA; CDR3 DNA: TGTGCCAGCAGCTTGACGAGACAGCCCGATAATTCACCCCTCCACTTT; CDR3 protein: CASSLTRQPDNSPLHF
clone size: few; V gene: TRBV2; J gene: TRBJ2-1; D gene: NA; CDR3 DNA: TGTGCCAGCACCAGAGAGGATGTCGTGAGATATAATGAGCAGTTCTTC; CDR3 protein: CASTREDVVRYNEQFF
clone size: many; V gene: TRBV20-1; J gene: TRBJ2-3; D gene: TRBD2; CDR3 DNA: TGCAGTGCTTATAGCGGGGAGACACACGGCACAGATACGCAGTATTTT; CDR3 protein: CSAYSGETHGTDTQYF
clone size: few; V gene: TRBV11-2; J gene: TRBJ2-7; D gene: NA; CDR3 DNA: TGTGCCAGCAGGCCCTTAGAAGGGGGGACAGCTTCTGGGCAGTACTTC; CDR3 protein: CASRPLEGGTASGQYF
clone size: NA; V gene: TRBV12-3/TRBV12-4; J gene: TRBJ2-1; D gene: TRBD2; CDR3 DNA: TGTGCCAGCAGTTCCCCCCTAGCGGGGGCCGGTAATTACAATGAGCAGTTCTTC; CDR3 protein: CASSSPLAGAGNYNEQFF
clone size: many; V gene: TRBV12-3/TRBV12-4; J gene: TRBJ2-5; D gene: TRBD2; CDR3 DNA: TGTGCCAGCAGTTTGTCGAGCGGGGCCAATTTGGAGACCCAGTACTTC; CDR3 protein: CASSLSSGANLETQYF
clone size: NA; V gene: TRBV5-5; J gene: TRBJ2-6; D gene: NA; CDR3 DNA: TGTGCCAGCAGCCTGGGCTCACAGGGTCTAGGGGTCCTGACTTTC; CDR3 protein: CASSLGSQGLGVLTF
clone size: few; V gene: TRBV5-1; J gene: TRBJ2-7; D gene: NA; CDR3 DNA: TGCGCCAGCAGCTTGGCAGGGGGAGGGTCCCCGGCTGACGAGCAGTACTTC; CDR3 protein: CASSLAGGGSPADEQYF
clone size: few; V gene: TRBV12-5; J gene: TRBJ2-3; D gene: TRBD2; CDR3 DNA: TGTGCTAGTGGTCCGGGGACTAGTTGGGCAGATACGCAGTATTTT; CDR3 protein: CASGPGTSWADTQYF
clone size: NA; V gene: TRBV9; J gene: TRBJ2-2; D gene: NA; CDR3 DNA: TGTGCCAGCGCTCCCCTTGGAACCGGGGAGCTGTTTTTT; CDR3 protein: CASAPLGTGELFF
clone size: few; V gene: TRBV4-2; J gene: TRBJ2-3; D gene: TRBD2; CDR3 DNA: TGTGCCAGCAGCGGTAGCGGGGGAACTAGCACAGATACGCAGTATTTT; CDR3 protein: CASSGSGGTSTDTQYF
clone size: NA; V gene: TRBV27; J gene: TRBJ1-2; D gene: NA; CDR3 DNA: TGTGCCAGCAGTCCTGCCCCAGCCCGCTATGGCTACACCTTC; CDR3 protein: CASSPAPARYGYTF
clone size: few; V gene: TRBV20-1; J gene: TRBJ2-4; D gene: NA; CDR3 DNA: TGCAGTGCTATGGCGGGGTTAGCCAAAAACATTCAGTACTTC; CDR3 protein: CSAMAGLAKNIQYF
clone size: few; V gene: TRBV5-5; J gene: TRBJ1-1; D gene: NA; CDR3 DNA: TGTGCCAGCAGCTTGAGTGGGGCGTTGACTGAAGCTTTCTTT; CDR3 protein: CASSLSGALTEAFF
clone size: NA; V gene: TRBV7-8; J gene: TRBJ2-5; D gene: TRBD1; CDR3 DNA: TGTGCCAGCAGCTATGACAGGGTTGAGACCCAGTACTTC; CDR3 protein: CASSYDRVETQYF
clone size: NA; V gene: TRBV18; J gene: TRBJ2-7; D gene: TRBD1; CDR3 DNA: TGTGCCAGCTCACCCCCGGGACAGGGTCACTACGAGCAGTACTTC; CDR3 protein: CASSPPGQGHYEQYF